This TCR beta chain was observed in a study of blood T cell repertoires in COVID-19. CDR3 length equals 13 residues. V shed 5 bases, J shed 12 bases, and the junction held 9 bases outside the gene matches. CDR1 is KGHSH, CDR2 LQKENI, per germline. The data were produced by immunoSEQ multiplex PCR, yet TCRdb's version contains in-frame clones alone and is incomplete. The table records about 180,000 clones, approximately 86% of them present only once. The sequenced sample consisted of peripheral blood. The TCR was taken from a man in his 60s with COVID-19, enrolled during active disease. The rearrangement links TRBV18 to TRBJ2-1, with 8 bases that match TRBD2. The CDR3 is CASSEGLVELQFF. The DNA of the CDR3 is TGTGCCAGCTCAGAGGGACTAGTGGAGTTGCAGTTCTTC.